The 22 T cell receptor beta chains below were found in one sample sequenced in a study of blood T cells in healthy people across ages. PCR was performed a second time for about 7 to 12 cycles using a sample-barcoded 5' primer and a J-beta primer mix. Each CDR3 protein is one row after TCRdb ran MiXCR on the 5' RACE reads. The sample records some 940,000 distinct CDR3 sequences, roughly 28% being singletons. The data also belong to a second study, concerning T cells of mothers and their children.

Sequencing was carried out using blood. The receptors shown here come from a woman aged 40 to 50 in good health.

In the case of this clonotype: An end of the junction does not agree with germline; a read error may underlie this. The CDR3: CASSPSRGETQDF. The CDR3 DNA follows: TGTGCCAGCTCACCCTCCAGAGGTGAGACCCAGGACTTC. This chain uses TRBV18 with TRBJ2-5; D is ambiguous. This CDR3 has 13 residues. Germline lookup yields CDR1 KGHSH and CDR2 LQKENI. Variable domain in full (rest from reference TRBV18 and TRBJ2-5): NAGVMQNPRHLVRRRGQEARLRCSPMKGHSHVYWYRQLPEEGLKFMVYLQKENIIDESGMPKERFSAEFPKEGPSILRIQQVVRGDSAAYFCASSPSRGETQDFGPGTRLLVL.

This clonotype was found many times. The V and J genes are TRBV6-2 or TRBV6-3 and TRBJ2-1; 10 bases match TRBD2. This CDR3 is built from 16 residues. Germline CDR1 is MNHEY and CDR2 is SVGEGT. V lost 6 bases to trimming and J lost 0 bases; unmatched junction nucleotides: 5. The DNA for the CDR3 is TGTGCCAGCAGCCCTCTAGCGGGGGTCTCCTACAATGAGCAGTTCTTC. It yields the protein CASSPLAGVSYNEQFF.

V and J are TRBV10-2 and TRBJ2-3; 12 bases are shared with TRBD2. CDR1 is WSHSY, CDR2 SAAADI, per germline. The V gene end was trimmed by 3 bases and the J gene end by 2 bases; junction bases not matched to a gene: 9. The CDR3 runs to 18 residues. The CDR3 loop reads CASSDNRLAGATTDTQYF. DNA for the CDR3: TGCGCCAGCAGTGACAATAGACTAGCGGGGGCCACCACAGATACGCAGTATTTT.

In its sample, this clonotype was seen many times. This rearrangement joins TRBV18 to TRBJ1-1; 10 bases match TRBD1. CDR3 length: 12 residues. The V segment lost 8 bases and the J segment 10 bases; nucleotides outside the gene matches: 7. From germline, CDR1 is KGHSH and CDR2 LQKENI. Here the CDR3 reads CASSPRTGGAFF. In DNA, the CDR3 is TGTGCCAGCAGCCCCCGGACAGGGGGAGCTTTCTTT.

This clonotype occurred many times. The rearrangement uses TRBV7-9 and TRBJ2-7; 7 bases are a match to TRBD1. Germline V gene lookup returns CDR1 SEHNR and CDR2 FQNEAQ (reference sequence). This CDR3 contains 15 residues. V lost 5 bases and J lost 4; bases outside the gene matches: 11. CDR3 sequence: CASSGRTGLTYEQYF. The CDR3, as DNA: TGTGCCAGCAGCGGACGGACAGGTCTAACTTACGAGCAGTACTTC.

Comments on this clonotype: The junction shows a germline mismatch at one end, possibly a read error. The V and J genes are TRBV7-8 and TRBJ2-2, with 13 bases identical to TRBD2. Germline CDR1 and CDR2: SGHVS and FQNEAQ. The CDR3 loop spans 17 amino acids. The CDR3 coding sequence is TGTGCCAGCAGCTACGGACTAGCGGGGGCCAGGACCGGGGAGCGGTTTTTT. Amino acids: CASSYGLAGARTGERFF.

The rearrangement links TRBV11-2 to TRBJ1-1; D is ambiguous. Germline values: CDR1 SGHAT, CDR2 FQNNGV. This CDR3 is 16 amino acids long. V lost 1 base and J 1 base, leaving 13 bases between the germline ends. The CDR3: CASSLVQRRGNTEAFF. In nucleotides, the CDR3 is TGTGCCAGCAGCTTAGTGCAACGTCGGGGGAACACTGAAGCTTTCTTT.

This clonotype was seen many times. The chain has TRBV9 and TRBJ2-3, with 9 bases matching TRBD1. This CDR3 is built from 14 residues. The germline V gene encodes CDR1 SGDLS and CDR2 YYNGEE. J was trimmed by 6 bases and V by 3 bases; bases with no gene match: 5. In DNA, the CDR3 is TGTGCCAGCAGCGGGACAGGGGTATCCGATACGCAGTATTTT. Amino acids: CASSGTGVSDTQYF. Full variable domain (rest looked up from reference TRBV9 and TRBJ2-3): DSGVTQTPKHLITATGQRVTLRCSPRSGDLSVYWYQQSLDQGLQFLIQYYNGEERAKGNILERFSAQQFPDLHSELNLSSLELGDSALYFCASSGTGVSDTQYFGPGTRLTVL.

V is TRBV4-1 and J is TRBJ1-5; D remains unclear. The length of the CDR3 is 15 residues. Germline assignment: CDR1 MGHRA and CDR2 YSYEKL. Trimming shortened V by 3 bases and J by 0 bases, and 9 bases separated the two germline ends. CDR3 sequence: CASSQIADSNQPQHF. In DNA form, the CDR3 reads TGCGCCAGCAGCCAGATAGCCGATAGCAATCAGCCCCAGCATTTT.

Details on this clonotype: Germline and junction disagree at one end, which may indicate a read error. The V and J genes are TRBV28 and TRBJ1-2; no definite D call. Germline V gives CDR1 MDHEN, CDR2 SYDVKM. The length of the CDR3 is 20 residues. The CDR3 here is CVSSSNLGAEQINLGGGYTF. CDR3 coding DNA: TGTGTCAGCAGTTCAAACCTTGGCGCGGAACAGATTAACCTTGGTGGGGGCTACACCTTC.

The CDR3 region is CASSFALANTGELFF. The DNA for the CDR3 is TGTGCCAGCAGTTTCGCCTTAGCAAACACCGGGGAGCTGTTTTTT. The chain is built from TRBV27 and TRBJ2-2, with D hard to call. The V gene lost 3 bases and the J gene lost 2 bases, with 10 bases spanning the gap. This CDR3 region has 15 residues. Germline V gene sequence: CDR1 MNHEY, CDR2 SMNVEV (reference sequence).

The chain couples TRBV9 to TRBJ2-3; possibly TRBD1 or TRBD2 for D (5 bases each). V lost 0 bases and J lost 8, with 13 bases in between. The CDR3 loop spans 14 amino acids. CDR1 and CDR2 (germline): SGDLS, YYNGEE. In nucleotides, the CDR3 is TGTGCCAGCAGCGTAGAGTGGGGGTTGGGTACGCAGTATTTT. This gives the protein CASSVEWGLGTQYF.

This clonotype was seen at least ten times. The CDR3 DNA reads TGTGCCAGCGAAGGCGGGACAGCGACCCAGTACTTC. It codes for CASEGGTATQYF. The V call is TRBV6-6, the J call TRBJ2-5; D is perhaps TRBD1 (7 bases). The germline V and J ends were trimmed by 8 bases and 7 bases, with 14 bases remaining between them. The CDR3 consists of 12 residues. Germline CDR1 MNHNY, CDR2 SVGAGI (reference sequence).

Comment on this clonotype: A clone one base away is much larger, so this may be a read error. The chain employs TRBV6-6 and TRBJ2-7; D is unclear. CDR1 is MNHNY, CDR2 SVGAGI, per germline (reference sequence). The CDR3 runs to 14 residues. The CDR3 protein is CASGYSTAVPEQYF. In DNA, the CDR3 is TGTGCCAGCGGTTACTCGACGGCGGTTCCCGAGCAGTACTTC.

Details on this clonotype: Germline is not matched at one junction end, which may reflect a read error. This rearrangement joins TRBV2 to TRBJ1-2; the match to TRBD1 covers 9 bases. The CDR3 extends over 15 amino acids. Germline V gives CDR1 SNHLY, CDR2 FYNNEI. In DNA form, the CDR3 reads TGTGCCAGCAGTGATACACAGGGGGCCCTCTATGGCTGCACCTTC. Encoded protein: CASSDTQGALYGCTF.

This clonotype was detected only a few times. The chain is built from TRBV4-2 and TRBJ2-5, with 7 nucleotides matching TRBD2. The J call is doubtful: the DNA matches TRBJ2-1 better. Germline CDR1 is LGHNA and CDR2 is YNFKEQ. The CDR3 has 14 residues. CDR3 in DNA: TGTGCCAGCAGCCAGCGGGGGTACCAAGAGACCCAGTTCTTC. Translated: CASSQRGYQETQFF.

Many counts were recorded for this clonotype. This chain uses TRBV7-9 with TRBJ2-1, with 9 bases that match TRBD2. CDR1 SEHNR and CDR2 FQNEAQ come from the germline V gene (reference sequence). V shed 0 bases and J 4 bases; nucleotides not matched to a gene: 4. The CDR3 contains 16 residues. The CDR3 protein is CASSLAGLAAYNEQFF. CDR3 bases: TGTGCCAGCAGCTTAGCGGGACTAGCAGCTTACAATGAGCAGTTCTTC.

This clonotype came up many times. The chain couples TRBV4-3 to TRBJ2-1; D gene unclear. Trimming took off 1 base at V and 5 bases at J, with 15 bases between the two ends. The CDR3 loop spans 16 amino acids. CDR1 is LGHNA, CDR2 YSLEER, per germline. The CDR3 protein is CASSQAELIPNNEQFF. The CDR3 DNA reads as TGCGCCAGCAGCCAAGCGGAGTTAATCCCTAACAATGAGCAGTTCTTC.

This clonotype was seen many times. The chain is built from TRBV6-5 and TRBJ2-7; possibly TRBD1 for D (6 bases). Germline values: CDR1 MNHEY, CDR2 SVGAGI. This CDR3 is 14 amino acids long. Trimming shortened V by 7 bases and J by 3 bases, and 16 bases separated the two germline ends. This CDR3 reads CASTPGGGVYEQYF. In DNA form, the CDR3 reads TGTGCCAGCACCCCCGGTGGGGGCGTCTACGAGCAGTACTTC.

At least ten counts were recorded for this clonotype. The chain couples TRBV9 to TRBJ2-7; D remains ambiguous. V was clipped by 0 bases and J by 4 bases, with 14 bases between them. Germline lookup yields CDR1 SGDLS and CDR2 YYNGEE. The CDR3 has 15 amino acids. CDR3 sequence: CASSVAWSSAYEQYF. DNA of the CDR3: TGTGCCAGCAGCGTAGCGTGGTCCAGTGCATACGAGCAGTACTTC.

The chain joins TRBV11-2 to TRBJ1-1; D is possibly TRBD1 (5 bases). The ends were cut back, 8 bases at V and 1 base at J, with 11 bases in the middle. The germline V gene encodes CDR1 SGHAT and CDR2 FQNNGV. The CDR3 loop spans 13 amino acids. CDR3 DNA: TGTGCCAGCCAGGGCCCGGGGAACACTGAAGCTTTCTTT. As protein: CASQGPGNTEAFF. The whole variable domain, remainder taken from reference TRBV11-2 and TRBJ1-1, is EAGVAQSPRYKIIEKRQSVAFWCNPISGHATLYWYQQILGQGPKLLIQFQNNGVVDDSQLPKDRFSAERLKGVDSTLKIQPAKLEDSAVYLCASQGPGNTEAFFGQGTRLTVV.

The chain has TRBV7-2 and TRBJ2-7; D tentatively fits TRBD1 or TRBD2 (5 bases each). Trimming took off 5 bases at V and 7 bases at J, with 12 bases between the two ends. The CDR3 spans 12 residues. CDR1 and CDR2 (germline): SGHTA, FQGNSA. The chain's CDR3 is CASSPGTLEQYF. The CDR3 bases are TGTGCCAGCAGCCCCGGGACCTTAGAGCAGTACTTC. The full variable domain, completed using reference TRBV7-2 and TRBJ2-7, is GAGVSQSPSNKVTEKGKDVELRCDPISGHTALYWYRQSLGQGLEFLIYFQGNSAPDKSGLPSDRFSAERTGGSVSTLTIQRTQQEDSAVYLCASSPGTLEQYFGPGTRLTVT.